This T cell receptor (beta chain) was recovered during a study of monozygotic twins with inflammatory bowel disease. About this clonotype: The antigen remains undetermined.

Incorporation of UMIs carrying a 6-nucleotide sample barcode was performed by template switching. TCRdb reanalyzed the 5' RACE reads and collapses them to one entry per CDR3 protein, without DNA. This table lists 400,000 to 500,000 distinct CDR3 sequences. Germline V CDR1 and CDR2: SGHTA, FQGNSA. There are 11 residues in the CDR3. Points from the study as a whole: No difference was seen in repertoire similarity between concordant and discordant twins, possibly from limited power. Immunosuppressive treatment differences may have increased patient repertoire variability.

The material sequenced was blood. This sequence joins TRBV7-2 and TRBJ2-1; TCRdb picks TRBD2, but there is no DNA to check that call. The sequence derives from a human donor with ulcerative colitis or Crohn's disease, or a healthy co-twin of an affected twin (not recorded which). CDR3 amino acids: CASSQRYEQFF.